Sequencing of this T cell receptor (beta chain) was carried out in a study of cytomegalovirus exposure and HLA in healthy donors. Study as a whole: In an earlier analysis, around 120 million unique TCR beta sequences were found from 200 million or so T cells. Study-level results: Per published reports, the classifier diagnosed cytomegalovirus status with high specificity and sensitivity.

Comment on this clone: Its target is unknown.

With 60 Vbeta and 13 Jbeta primers, the PCR was carried out. Study processing details: Approximately 72 million unique TCR beta chains, around 11 million of them shared, were counted by a later analysis. Using immunoSEQ multiplex PCR, the repertoire was profiled, and TCRdb retains in-frame clones only, with some absent. V, J and clone size are taken as reported in that table, and D and trimming were inferred from the DNA itself. The top ten hold 1.2% of the sample, which has around 180,000 clones, roughly 84% seen once. The sequenced material came from PBMCs. This TCR came from a boy under 10 years old in good health and CMV-seronegative.

The CDR3 loop reads CASSLMGQSRTGELFF. CDR3 nucleotide sequence: TGTGCCAGCAGCTTGATGGGACAGTCCCGCACCGGGGAGCTGTTTTTT. The V call is TRBV5-6, the J call TRBJ2-2; 7 nucleotides agree with TRBD1. From germline, CDR1 is SGHDT and CDR2 YYEEEE. CDR3 length equals 16 residues. V trimming: 1 base; J trimming: 4 bases; junction bases outside the gene matches: 7.